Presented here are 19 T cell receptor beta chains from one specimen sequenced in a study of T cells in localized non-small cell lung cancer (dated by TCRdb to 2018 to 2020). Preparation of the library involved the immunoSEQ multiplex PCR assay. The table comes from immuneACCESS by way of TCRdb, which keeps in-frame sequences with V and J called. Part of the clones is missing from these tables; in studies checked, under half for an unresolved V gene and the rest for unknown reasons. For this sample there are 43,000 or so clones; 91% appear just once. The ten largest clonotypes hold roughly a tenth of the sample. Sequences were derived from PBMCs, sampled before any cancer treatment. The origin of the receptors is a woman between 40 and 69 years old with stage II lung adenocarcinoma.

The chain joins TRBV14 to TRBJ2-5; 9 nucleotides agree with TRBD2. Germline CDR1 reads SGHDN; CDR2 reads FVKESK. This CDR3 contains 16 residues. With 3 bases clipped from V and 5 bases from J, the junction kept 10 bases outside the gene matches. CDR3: CASSQPRLAGLETQYF. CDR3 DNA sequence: TGTGCCAGCAGCCAGCCCCGCCTAGCGGGACTGGAGACCCAGTACTTC.

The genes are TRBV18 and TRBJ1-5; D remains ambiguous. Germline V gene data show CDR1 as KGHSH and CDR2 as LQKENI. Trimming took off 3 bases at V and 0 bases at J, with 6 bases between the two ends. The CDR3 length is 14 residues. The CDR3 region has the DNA TGTGCCAGCTCACCGGAGTATAGCAATCAGCCCCAGCATTTT. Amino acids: CASSPEYSNQPQHF.

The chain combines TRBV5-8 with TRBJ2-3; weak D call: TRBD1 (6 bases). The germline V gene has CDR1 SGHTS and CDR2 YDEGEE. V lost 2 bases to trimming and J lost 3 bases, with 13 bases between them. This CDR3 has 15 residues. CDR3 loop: CASSFRRQGTDTQYF. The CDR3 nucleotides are TGTGCCAGCAGCTTTCGGCGGCAGGGGACAGATACGCAGTATTTT.

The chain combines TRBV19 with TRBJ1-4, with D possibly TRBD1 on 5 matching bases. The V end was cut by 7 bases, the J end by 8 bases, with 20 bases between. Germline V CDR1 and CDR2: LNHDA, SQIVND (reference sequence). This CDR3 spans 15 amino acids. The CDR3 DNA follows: TGTGCCAGTAATCCTCGCCAGGGCATAGGGGAAAAACTGTTTTTT. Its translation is CASNPRQGIGEKLFF.

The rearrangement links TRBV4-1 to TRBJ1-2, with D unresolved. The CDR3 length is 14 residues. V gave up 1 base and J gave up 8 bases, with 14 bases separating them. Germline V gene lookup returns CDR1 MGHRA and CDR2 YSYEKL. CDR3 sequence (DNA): TGCGCCAGCAGCCAAGTAGTGAATCTTCTGGGCTACACCTTC. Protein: CASSQVVNLLGYTF.

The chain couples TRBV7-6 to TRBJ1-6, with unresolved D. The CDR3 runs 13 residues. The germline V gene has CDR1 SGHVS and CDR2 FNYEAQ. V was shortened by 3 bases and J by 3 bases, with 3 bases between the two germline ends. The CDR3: CASSFYYNSPLHF. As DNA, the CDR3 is TGTGCCAGCAGCTTCTACTATAATTCACCCCTCCACTTT.

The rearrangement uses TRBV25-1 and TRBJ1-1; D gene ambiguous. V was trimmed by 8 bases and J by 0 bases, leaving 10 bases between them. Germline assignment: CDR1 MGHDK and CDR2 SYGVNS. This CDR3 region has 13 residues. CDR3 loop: CASGPRMNTEAFF. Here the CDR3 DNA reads TGTGCCAGCGGACCCAGGATGAACACTGAAGCTTTCTTT.

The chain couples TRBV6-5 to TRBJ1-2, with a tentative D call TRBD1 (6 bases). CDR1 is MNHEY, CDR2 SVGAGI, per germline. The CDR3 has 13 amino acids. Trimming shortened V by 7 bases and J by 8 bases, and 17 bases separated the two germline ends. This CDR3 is CASTPGQPEGYTF. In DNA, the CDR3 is TGTGCCAGCACACCCGGACAGCCCGAGGGCTACACCTTC.

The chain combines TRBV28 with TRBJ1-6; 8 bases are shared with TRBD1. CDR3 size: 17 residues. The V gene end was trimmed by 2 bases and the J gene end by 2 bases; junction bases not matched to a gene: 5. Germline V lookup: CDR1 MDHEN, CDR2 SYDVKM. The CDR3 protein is CASSLGQGGPYNSPLHF. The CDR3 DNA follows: TGTGCCAGCAGTTTAGGACAGGGCGGCCCCTATAATTCACCCCTCCACTTT.

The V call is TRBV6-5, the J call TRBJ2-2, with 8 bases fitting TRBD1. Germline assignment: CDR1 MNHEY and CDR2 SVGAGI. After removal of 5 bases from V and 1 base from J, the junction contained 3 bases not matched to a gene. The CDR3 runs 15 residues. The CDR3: CASSRTGWNTGELFF. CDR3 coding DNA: TGTGCCAGCAGTAGGACAGGGTGGAACACCGGGGAGCTGTTTTTT.

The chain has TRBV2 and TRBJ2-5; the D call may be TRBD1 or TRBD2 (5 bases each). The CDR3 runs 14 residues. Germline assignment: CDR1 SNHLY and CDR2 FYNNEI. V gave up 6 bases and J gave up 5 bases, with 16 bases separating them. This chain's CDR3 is CASRTHGAAETQYF. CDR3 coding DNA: TGTGCCAGCAGAACTCACGGGGCCGCGGAGACCCAGTACTTC.

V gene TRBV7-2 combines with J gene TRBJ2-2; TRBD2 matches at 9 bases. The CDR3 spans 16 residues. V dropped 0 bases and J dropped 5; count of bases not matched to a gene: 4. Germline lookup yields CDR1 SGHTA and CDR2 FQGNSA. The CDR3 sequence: CASSLAPLAGTGELFF. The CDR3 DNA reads TGTGCCAGCAGCTTAGCCCCCCTAGCGGGGACCGGGGAGCTGTTTTTT.

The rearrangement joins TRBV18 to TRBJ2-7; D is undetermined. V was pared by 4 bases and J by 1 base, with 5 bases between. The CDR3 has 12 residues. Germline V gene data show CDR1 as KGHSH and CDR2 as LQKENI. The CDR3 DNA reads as TGTGCCAGCTCACAAGATTCCTACGAGCAGTACTTC. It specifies CASSQDSYEQYF.

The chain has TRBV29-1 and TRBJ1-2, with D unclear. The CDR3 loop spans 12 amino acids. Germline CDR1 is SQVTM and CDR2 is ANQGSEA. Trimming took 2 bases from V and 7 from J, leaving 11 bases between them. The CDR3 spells CSVELWASGYTF. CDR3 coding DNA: TGCAGCGTTGAATTGTGGGCATCTGGCTACACCTTC.

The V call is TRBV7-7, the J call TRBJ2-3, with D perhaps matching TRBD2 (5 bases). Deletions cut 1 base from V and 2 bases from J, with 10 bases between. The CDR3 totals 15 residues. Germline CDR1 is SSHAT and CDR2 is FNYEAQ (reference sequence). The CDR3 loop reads CASSLGLANTDTQYF. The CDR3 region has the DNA TGTGCCAGCAGCTTAGGGCTAGCCAACACAGATACGCAGTATTTT.

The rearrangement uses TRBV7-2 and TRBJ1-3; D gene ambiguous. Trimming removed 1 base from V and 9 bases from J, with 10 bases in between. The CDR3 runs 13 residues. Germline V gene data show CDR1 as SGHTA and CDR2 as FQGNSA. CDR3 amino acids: CASSLDPAGTIYF. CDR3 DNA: TGTGCCAGCAGCTTAGACCCAGCGGGCACCATATATTTT.

CDR3: CASSEAGGATDTQYF. Here the CDR3 DNA reads TGTGCCAGCAGTGAGGCGGGAGGGGCCACAGATACGCAGTATTTT. The chain joins TRBV6-4 to TRBJ2-3; 9 bases align to TRBD2. V dropped 3 bases and J dropped 2; count of bases not matched to a gene: 3. In germline, CDR1 is MRHNA, CDR2 SNTAGT. This CDR3 spans 15 amino acids.

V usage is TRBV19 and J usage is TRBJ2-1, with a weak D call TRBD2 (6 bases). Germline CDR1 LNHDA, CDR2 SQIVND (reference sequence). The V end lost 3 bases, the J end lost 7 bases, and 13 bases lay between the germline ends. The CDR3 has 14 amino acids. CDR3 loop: CASSMGGEWNEQFF. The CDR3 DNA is TGTGCCAGTAGTATGGGGGGTGAGTGGAATGAGCAGTTCTTC.

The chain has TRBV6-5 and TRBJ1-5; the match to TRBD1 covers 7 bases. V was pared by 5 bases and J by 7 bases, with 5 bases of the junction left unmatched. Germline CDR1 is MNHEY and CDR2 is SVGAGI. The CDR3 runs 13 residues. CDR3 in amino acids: CASSTTGRQPQHF. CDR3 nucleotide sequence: TGTGCCAGCAGTACGACAGGGAGGCAGCCCCAGCATTTT.